The 21 T cell receptor beta chains in this list originate from one sample, sequenced in a study of blood T cell repertoires in COVID-19. Profiling relied on immunoSEQ multiplex PCR, and the TCRdb table lists in-frame clones only, not all of them. The top ten clones hold around 1.3% of a sample with around 240,000 clones, around 93% of them seen once. The specimen was PBMCs or T cells enriched from blood (not recorded which). Every receptor here comes from a human donor in a cohort exposed to, infected with or recovered from COVID-19 (not recorded which). The donor label of this sample is uncertain.

CDR3 sequence (DNA): TGTGCCAGCAGTCGCAGCGGGCGCCGCACAGATACGCAGTATTTT. Translated: CASSRSGRRTDTQYF. The genes are TRBV14 and TRBJ2-3, with a possible D match to TRBD2 (6 bases). Germline CDR1 SGHDN, CDR2 FVKESK. The CDR3 contains 15 residues. Trimming stripped 6 bases from V and 1 base from J, with 14 bases between.

This clone appeared once. The V and J genes are TRBV5-8 and TRBJ1-2, with TRBD1 matching over 8 bases. V lost 4 bases, J lost 4 bases, and 3 bases stayed unmatched. CDR3 length equals 13 residues. Germline CDR1 SGHTS, CDR2 YDEGEE. The CDR3 sequence: CASSRQGIYGYTF. In nucleotides, the CDR3 is TGTGCCAGCAGCCGACAGGGGATCTATGGCTACACCTTC.

The J gene is TRBJ2-7, the V gene TRBV19; D remains ambiguous. There are 14 residues in the CDR3. Germline loops: CDR1 LNHDA, CDR2 SQIVND (reference sequence). Between the trimmed V and J ends, which lost 5 bases and 5 bases, there was a span of 16 bases. CDR3 bases: TGTGCCAGTAGTTTTGGCACAGCAGACGACGAGCAGTACTTC. Its protein is CASSFGTADDEQYF.

The chain combines TRBV29-1 with TRBJ1-4, with TRBD1 matching 8 bases. V lost 0 bases to trimming and J lost 6 bases; unmatched junction nucleotides: 3. The CDR3 contains 14 residues. Germline V gene sequence: CDR1 SQVTM, CDR2 ANQGSEA. The CDR3 bases are TGCAGCGTTGAAGACAGGGGGCTTGATGAAAAACTGTTTTTT. Amino acids: CSVEDRGLDEKLFF. Full variable domain (remainder filled in from reference TRBV29-1 and TRBJ1-4): SAVISQKPSRDICQRGTSLTIQCQVDSQVTMMFWYRQQPGQSLTLIATANQGSEATYESGFVIDKFPISRPNLTFSTLTVSNMSPEDSSIYLCSVEDRGLDEKLFFGSGTQLSVL.

This clone was detected a few times. The V call is TRBV7-9, the J call TRBJ2-3; 8 positions match TRBD1. Germline CDR1 and CDR2: SEHNR and FQNEAQ (reference sequence). V was pared by 3 bases and J by 5 bases, with 7 bases of the junction left unmatched. The CDR3 loop spans 15 amino acids. The CDR3 bases are TGTGCCAGCAGCTTTCCTTGGACAGGGAAAGATACGCAGTATTTT. Its protein product is CASSFPWTGKDTQYF. Drawing the rest from reference TRBV7-9 and TRBJ2-3, the complete variable domain is DTGVSQNPRHKITKRGQNVTFRCDPISEHNRLYWYRQTLGQGPEFLTYFQNEAQLEKSRLLSDRFSAERPKGSFSTLEIQRTEQGDSAMYLCASSFPWTGKDTQYFGPGTRLTVL.

The rearrangement links TRBV7-2 to TRBJ1-5, with 11 bases matching TRBD1. The CDR3 is 16 residues long. Trimming cost V 1 base and J 6 bases; bases outside gene matches: 5. Looked up from germline, CDR1 is SGHTA and CDR2 is FQGNSA. For the CDR3, the DNA is TGTGCCAGCAGCTTAGGGCCTGGACAGGGGGCTCAGCCCCAGCATTTT. It translates to CASSLGPGQGAQPQHF. The full variable domain, with the rest looked up from reference TRBV7-2 and TRBJ1-5, is GAGVSQSPSNKVTEKGKDVELRCDPISGHTALYWYRQSLGQGLEFLIYFQGNSAPDKSGLPSDRFSAERTGGSVSTLTIQRTQQEDSAVYLCASSLGPGQGAQPQHFGDGTRLSIL.

This chain connects TRBV2 to TRBJ1-3; 7 nucleotides line up with TRBD1. Trimming took 6 bases from V and 2 from J; bases not matched to a gene: 7. CDR1 and CDR2 (germline): SNHLY, FYNNEI. CDR3 size: 15 residues. The CDR3: CASREATGTGNTIYF. The CDR3 DNA follows: TGTGCCAGCAGGGAGGCGACAGGGACTGGAAACACCATATATTTT.

J is TRBJ1-2 and V is TRBV6-5; 7 bases match TRBD1. The CDR3 runs to 14 residues. J lost 1 base, V lost 5 bases, and 4 bases had no gene match. Germline V gene data show CDR1 as MNHEY and CDR2 as SVGAGI. The CDR3 sequence is CASSRDRDNYGYTF. The CDR3 nucleotides read TGTGCCAGCAGTCGGGACAGAGATAACTATGGCTACACCTTC.

The chain is built from TRBV24-1 and TRBJ2-5, with 8 bases identical to TRBD1. Germline V gene sequence: CDR1 KGHDR, CDR2 SFDVKD. Unmatched junction bases numbered 14, after V lost 1 base and J lost 5 bases. The CDR3 contains 18 residues. In DNA, the CDR3 is TGTGCCACCAGTGATTTCTCCTCTTCGACAGGGGACTGGGAGACCCAGTACTTC. It specifies CATSDFSSSTGDWETQYF.

The rearrangement joins TRBV10-3 to TRBJ2-4, with a weak D call TRBD2 (5 bases). This CDR3 is built from 13 residues. Deletions cut 10 bases from V and 3 bases from J, with 13 bases between. Germline V CDR1 and CDR2: ENHRY, SYGVKD. The CDR3 nucleotides read TGTGCCACCGCGGAGGTAGGCAAAAACATTCAGTACTTC. Amino acids: CATAEVGKNIQYF.

J is TRBJ1-4 and V is TRBV28; D perhaps matches TRBD1 (5 bases). The CDR3 is 16 residues long. Germline V gives CDR1 MDHEN, CDR2 SYDVKM. V was shortened by 6 bases and J by 3 bases, with 17 bases between the two germline ends. This CDR3 reads CASSIPGLGANEKLFF. As DNA, the CDR3 is TGTGCCAGCAGCATCCCGGGACTCGGGGCTAATGAAAAACTGTTTTTT. The full variable domain, with the rest looked up from reference TRBV28 and TRBJ1-4, is DVKVTQSSRYLVKRTGEKVFLECVQDMDHENMFWYRQDPGLGLRLIYFSYDVKMKEKGDIPEGYSVSREKKERFSLILESASTNQTSMYLCASSIPGLGANEKLFFGSGTQLSVL.

The V and J genes are TRBV7-2 and TRBJ2-1, with D tentatively TRBD1 (5 bases). Trimming removed 4 bases at V and 5 bases at J, with 15 bases between. Germline V gives CDR1 SGHTA, CDR2 FQGNSA. This CDR3 has 15 amino acids. CDR3 nucleotides: TGTGCCAGCAGCTCCTCACAGGCGTCTAACAATGAGCAGTTCTTC. This gives the protein CASSSSQASNNEQFF.

The rearrangement links TRBV14 to TRBJ2-3; D is perhaps TRBD2 (6 bases). Per germline, CDR1 SGHDN and CDR2 FVKESK. The CDR3 has 15 residues. Trimming removed 1 base at V and 2 bases at J, with 10 bases between. Here the CDR3 reads CASSQGGLSTDTQYF. The CDR3 DNA is TGTGCCAGCAGCCAAGGGGGACTCTCCACAGATACGCAGTATTTT.

This chain connects TRBV19 to TRBJ1-5; D unresolved. This CDR3 region has 16 residues. V was shortened by 3 bases and J by 3 bases, with 15 bases between the two germline ends. Germline V gene lookup returns CDR1 LNHDA and CDR2 SQIVND (reference sequence). CDR3 sequence: CASSIRPEEDNQPQHF. For the CDR3, the DNA is TGTGCCAGTAGTATCAGGCCCGAGGAGGACAATCAGCCCCAGCATTTT.

The chain carries TRBV7-6 and TRBJ2-2; a weak D match, TRBD2 (5 bases). V was trimmed by 5 bases and J by 4 bases, leaving 17 bases between them. This CDR3 spans 16 amino acids. The germline gives CDR1 SGHVS, CDR2 FNYEAQ. The CDR3 loop is CASSPPAAPSTGELFF. The CDR3 DNA follows: TGTGCCAGCAGCCCCCCAGCGGCCCCCTCCACCGGGGAGCTGTTTTTT.

The chain has TRBV4-1 and TRBJ2-6, with TRBD1 identical over 8 bases. This CDR3 is built from 17 residues. CDR1 MGHRA and CDR2 YSYEKL come from the germline V gene. V dropped 3 bases and J dropped 0; count of bases not matched to a gene: 4. CDR3 sequence reads: CASSHGQGFSGANVLTF. The CDR3 DNA follows: TGCGCCAGCAGCCACGGACAGGGATTCTCTGGGGCCAACGTCCTGACTTTC.

The V and J genes are TRBV3-1 (or the pseudogene TRBV3-2) and TRBJ2-7; D is uncertain. This CDR3 has 12 residues. Trimming cost V 2 bases and J 3 bases, with 5 bases left between them. Germline V gives CDR1 LGHDT, CDR2 YNNKEL (reference sequence). The CDR3 coding sequence is TGTGCCAGCAGCCAAAGCCTCTACGAGCAGTACTTC. Translating gives CASSQSLYEQYF.

J is TRBJ2-5 and V is TRBV19; 10 bases map to TRBD2. J lost 7 bases, V lost 0 bases, and 17 bases had no gene match. The CDR3 is made up of 19 amino acids. Germline V gene data show CDR1 as LNHDA and CDR2 as SQIVND (reference sequence). The DNA of the CDR3 is TGTGCCAGTAGTATAGATCTATTGACGGCTAGCGGGGGTTTGGGGACCCAGTACTTC. Protein product: CASSIDLLTASGGLGTQYF.

This chain connects TRBV3-1 (or the pseudogene TRBV3-2) to TRBJ1-2; D might be TRBD1 (5 bases). Germline CDR1 reads LGHDT; CDR2 reads YNNKEL (reference sequence). The CDR3 consists of 16 residues. Trimming left V 5 bases short and J 0 bases short, with 16 bases between. DNA for the CDR3: TGTGCCAGCAGCTCCCGACAGAACCTTCCTAACTATGGCTACACCTTC. Its translation: CASSSRQNLPNYGYTF.

This sequence joins TRBV7-2 and TRBJ2-7; TRBD2 matches 14 bases. Per germline, CDR1 SGHTA and CDR2 FQGNSA. V lost 6 bases to trimming and J lost 3 bases; unmatched junction nucleotides: 4. This CDR3 is built from 15 residues. CDR3 residues: CASSPGTSGGYEQYF. CDR3 sequence (DNA): TGTGCCAGCAGTCCCGGGACTAGCGGGGGCTACGAGCAGTACTTC.

V is TRBV7-2 and J is TRBJ2-2; 7 bases agree with TRBD2. V lost 2 bases and J lost 5; bases outside the gene matches: 2. Germline CDR1 reads SGHTA; CDR2 reads FQGNSA. The CDR3 spans 14 residues. Here the CDR3 reads CASSLTRGTGELFF. The CDR3 nucleotides read TGTGCCAGCAGCTTAACGCGGGGGACCGGGGAGCTGTTTTTT.